Listed here are 15 T cell receptor beta chains from one sample, sequenced in a study of cytomegalovirus exposure and HLA in healthy donors. In the PCR, 60 Vbeta and 13 Jbeta primers were used. This table comes from immunoSEQ multiplex PCR, and its TCRdb copy is limited to in-frame clones, with some not included. Of around 300,000 clones listed, roughly 86% are singletons. The sample was PBMCs. Receptor source: a woman between 40 and 50 years old in good health and CMV-seropositive.

V gene TRBV7-2 combines with J gene TRBJ1-2, with 9 bases matching TRBD1. Germline-derived CDR1 and CDR2 are SGHTA and FQGNSA. Unmatched junction bases numbered 3, after V lost 3 bases and J lost 4 bases. The CDR3 has 14 residues. In nucleotides, the CDR3 is TGTGCCAGCAGCTTTGGACAGGGGACCTATGGCTACACCTTC. As protein: CASSFGQGTYGYTF. The full variable domain, rest sourced from reference TRBV7-2 and TRBJ1-2, is GAGVSQSPSNKVTEKGKDVELRCDPISGHTALYWYRQSLGQGLEFLIYFQGNSAPDKSGLPSDRFSAERTGGSVSTLTIQRTQQEDSAVYLCASSFGQGTYGYTFGSGTRLTVV.

About this clone: The same CDR3 also results from other DNA sequences found in this sample. The chain links TRBV7-2 to TRBJ1-2; TRBD1 matches at 7 bases. The CDR3 runs to 14 residues. Germline trimming cut 1 base from V and 1 base from J; bases unmatched to any gene: 0. Germline V gene lookup returns CDR1 SGHTA and CDR2 FQGNSA. The CDR3 bases are TGTGCCAGCAGCTTAGACAGGGGTAACTATGGCTACACCTTC. Encoded protein: CASSLDRGNYGYTF.

V is TRBV7-2 and J is TRBJ1-5; no definite D call. The V end was cut by 5 bases, the J end by 0 bases, with 8 bases between. Germline V CDR1 and CDR2: SGHTA, FQGNSA. The CDR3 extends over 14 amino acids. In DNA, the CDR3 is TGTGCCAGCAGCCGGGAAAATAGCAATCAGCCCCAGCATTTT. Its translation: CASSRENSNQPQHF.

This chain links TRBV4-2 with TRBJ1-2, with a tentative D call TRBD1 (6 bases). CDR1 is LGHNA and CDR2 is YNFKEQ in the germline V gene. V lost 4 bases and J 5 bases, leaving 11 bases between the germline ends. CDR3 length: 13 amino acids. The CDR3 DNA sequence: TGTGCCAGCAGCCCCATAACAGGGTATGGCTACACCTTC. Protein: CASSPITGYGYTF.

V is TRBV7-2 and J is TRBJ1-3; TRBD1 aligns across 7 bases. Germline values: CDR1 SGHTA, CDR2 FQGNSA. V lost 5 bases, J lost 2 bases, and 6 bases stayed unmatched. This CDR3 comprises 15 residues. The CDR3 sequence is CASSPSTGTGNTIYF. The CDR3, as DNA: TGTGCCAGCAGCCCCTCGACAGGGACTGGAAACACCATATATTTT.

This chain connects TRBV25-1 to TRBJ2-5, with 9 bases identical to TRBD2. The J call may be mistaken, given a closer DNA end match to TRBJ2-7. This CDR3 has 16 residues. Germline CDR1 reads MGHDK; CDR2 reads SYGVNS. The CDR3 DNA is TGTGCCAGCAGTGGTGAATCGACTAGCGGAAGCTACGAGCAGTACTTC. Its translation is CASSGESTSGSYEQYF.

This chain links TRBV19 with TRBJ2-5; 8 bases line up with TRBD1. The length of the CDR3 is 14 residues. J was trimmed by 1 base and V by 7 bases; bases with no gene match: 5. From germline, CDR1 is LNHDA and CDR2 SQIVND (reference sequence). The CDR3 nucleotides read TGTGCCAGTAACAGGGGGTCCTCCCAAGAGACCCAGTACTTC. Translated: CASNRGSSQETQYF. The full variable domain, rest sourced from reference TRBV19 and TRBJ2-5, is DGGITQSPKYLFRKEGQNVTLSCEQNLNHDAMYWYRQDPGQGLRLIYYSQIVNDFQKGDIAEGYSVSREKKESFPLTVTSAQKNPTAFYLCASNRGSSQETQYFGPGTRLLVL.

V and J are TRBV6-5 and TRBJ2-7, with D possibly matching TRBD2 (5 bases). The CDR3 extends over 13 amino acids. Germline-derived CDR1 and CDR2 are MNHEY and SVGAGI. V dropped 0 bases and J dropped 9 bases, with 12 bases sitting between them. This chain's CDR3 is CASSYSMSGGQYF. As DNA, the CDR3 is TGTGCCAGCAGTTACTCGATGTCAGGAGGGCAGTACTTC.

The CDR3 region is CASSPLNRAGYTF. The CDR3 region has the DNA TGTGCCAGCAGTCCGCTCAACAGGGCCGGCTACACCTTC. This chain links TRBV28 with TRBJ1-2, with D maybe TRBD1 (6 bases). The CDR3 length is 13 residues. V shed 5 bases and J shed 8 bases, with 15 bases lying between them. CDR1 and CDR2 (germline): MDHEN, SYDVKM.

The chain uses TRBV10-3 and TRBJ2-7, with D possibly matching TRBD1 (5 bases). Germline CDR1 reads ENHRY; CDR2 reads SYGVKD. V gave up 4 bases and J gave up 4 bases, with 8 bases separating them. The CDR3 extends over 12 amino acids. The CDR3, as DNA: TGTGCCATCAGTGTACAGGAGTACGAGCAGTACTTC. Translation gives CAISVQEYEQYF.

The CDR3 here is CASSFQSGPPRGAFF. Written as DNA, the CDR3 is TGTGCCAGCAGCTTTCAATCCGGGCCGCCCCGGGGGGCTTTCTTT. The V and J genes are TRBV13 and TRBJ1-1; weak D call: TRBD1 (5 bases). CDR1 and CDR2 (germline): PRHDT, FYEKMQ (reference sequence). V lost 3 bases, J lost 11 bases, and 22 bases lay in between. CDR3 size: 15 residues. Full variable domain (rest looked up from reference TRBV13 and TRBJ1-1): AAGVIQSPRHLIKEKRETATLKCYPIPRHDTVYWYQQGPGQDPQFLISFYEKMQSDKGSIPDRFSAQQFSDYHSELNMSSLELGDSALYFCASSFQSGPPRGAFFGQGTRLTVV.

The chain carries TRBV15 and TRBJ1-4; TRBD1 is a possible D gene (5 bases). The CDR3 loop spans 15 amino acids. The V end lost 5 bases, the J end lost 7 bases, and 17 bases lay between the germline ends. Looked up from germline, CDR1 is LNHNV and CDR2 is YYDKDF (reference sequence). In nucleotides, the CDR3 is TGTGCCACCAGCCCCCGGGGCCAGGGAGGTGAAAAACTGTTTTTT. This sequence encodes CATSPRGQGGEKLFF.

The chain joins TRBV5-1 to TRBJ2-1; D may be TRBD1 (5 bases). Trimming shortened V by 0 bases and J by 2 bases, and 9 bases separated the two germline ends. CDR3 size: 15 residues. Germline V gene sequence: CDR1 SGHRS, CDR2 YFSETQ. The CDR3 DNA follows: TGCGCCAGCAGCTTGGGGCAGGGCACCTACAATGAGCAGTTCTTC. This sequence encodes CASSLGQGTYNEQFF.

The V and J genes are TRBV7-2 and TRBJ2-2; 7 bases agree with TRBD2. Per the germline V gene, CDR1 is SGHTA and CDR2 is FQGNSA. V lost 3 bases and J lost 3; bases outside the gene matches: 1. The length of the CDR3 is 14 residues. This chain's CDR3 is CASSFSGHTGELFF. CDR3 DNA: TGTGCCAGCAGCTTTAGCGGGCACACCGGGGAGCTGTTTTTT.

This clone appeared a single time. The V gene is TRBV11-3, the J gene TRBJ2-5; weak D call: TRBD2 (6 bases). The CDR3 has 13 amino acids. Germline lookup yields CDR1 SGHNT and CDR2 YENEEA. V gave up 3 bases and J gave up 11 bases, with 16 bases separating them. CDR3 amino acids: CASSFGGWGEQYF. CDR3 DNA: TGTGCCAGCAGCTTCGGGGGTTGGGGGGAGCAGTACTTC.